This entry describes one TCR beta chain. Its antigen is undetermined. These data come from a study of neurological immune-mediated disorders. The study, taken as a whole, reports: CDR3 amino acid sequences of expanded clones were not shared across subjects, a result suggesting private repertoires in all groups. Patients with HTLV-1-associated myelopathy had the highest level of TCR clonal expansion, whereas patients with multiple sclerosis had the lowest level, falling beneath the level found in healthy controls.

The unsorted libraries originated from 2 million PBMCs kept at -80 C. The junction had 4 bases not matched to a gene; V was cut back by 4 bases and J by 5 bases. This CDR3 comprises 15 residues. Looked up from germline, CDR1 is SGHTS and CDR2 is YDEGEE. The authors produced cDNA by 5'RACE using 10-nucleotide random UMIs. TCRdb analysed the 5' RACE reads with MiXCR anew, one entry per CDR3 protein. The table lists fewer than 20,000 distinct CDR3 sequences, 27% of them singletons. The genes are TRBV5-8 and TRBJ2-7, with 15 bases fitting TRBD2. The sequenced sample consisted of PBMCs. The TCR was taken from a man aged 45 to 65 with HTLV-1-associated myelopathy (HAM/TSP). The CDR3 sequence is CASSTGLAGGNEQYF. The CDR3, as DNA: TGTGCCAGCAGCACGGGACTAGCGGGGGGAAACGAGCAGTACTTC.